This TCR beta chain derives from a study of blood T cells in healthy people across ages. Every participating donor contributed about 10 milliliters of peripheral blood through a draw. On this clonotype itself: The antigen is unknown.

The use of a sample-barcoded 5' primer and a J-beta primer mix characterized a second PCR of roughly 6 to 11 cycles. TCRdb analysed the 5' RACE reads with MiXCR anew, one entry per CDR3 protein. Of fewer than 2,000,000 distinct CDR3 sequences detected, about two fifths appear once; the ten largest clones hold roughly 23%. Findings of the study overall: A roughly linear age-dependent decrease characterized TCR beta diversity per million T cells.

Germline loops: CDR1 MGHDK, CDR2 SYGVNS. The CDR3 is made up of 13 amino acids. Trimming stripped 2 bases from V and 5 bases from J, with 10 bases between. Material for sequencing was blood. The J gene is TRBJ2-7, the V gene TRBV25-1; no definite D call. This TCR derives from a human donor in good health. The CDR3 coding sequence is TGTGCCAGCAGTGAAACCCCACCCCACGAGCAGTACTTC. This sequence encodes CASSETPPHEQYF.